This T cell receptor (beta chain) is from a study of T-cell reconstitution after alpha-beta-depleted transplantation in children. Unmatched junction bases numbered 6, after V lost 2 bases and J lost 2 bases. Germline-derived CDR1 and CDR2 are MGHDK and SYGVNS. The CDR3 totals 15 residues. A library of TCRbeta sequences, prepared with unique molecular identifiers, was generated. From the PCR reads, TCRdb called clonotypes with MiXCR, one entry per CDR3 protein. The sample carries some 75,000 distinct CDR3 sequences, around 7.9% recorded once. This clonotype appeared a single time. The sequence was obtained from a human donor who donated a stem cell graft to a child with acute lymphoblastic leukemia. The J gene is TRBJ2-7, the V gene TRBV25-1, with 7 bases fitting TRBD1. The sequencing used PBMCs from the stem cell graft donor, collected from the stem cell graft. This chain's CDR3 is CASSERQGPTYEQYF. In DNA, the CDR3 is TGTGCCAGCAGTGAAAGACAGGGTCCCACCTACGAGCAGTACTTC.